This TCR beta chain was found in a study of beta chain features in type 1 diabetes. Study at large: On cell yields, gender and age, patients and healthy donors were similar.

Study findings and constraints: Insertion counts at VDJ junctions were lower in type 1 diabetes patients, who also showed more deletions there. Shorter TCRB CDR3s, moderately but significantly so, marked every one of the four CD4+ subsets in Type 1 diabetes patients. Researchers cautioned that cDNA sequencing could over-represent cells with high TCR expression.

The V gene end was trimmed by 2 bases and the J gene end by 7 bases; junction bases not matched to a gene: 4. This CDR3 has 12 amino acids. Germline CDR1 is SQVTM and CDR2 is ANQGSEA. Comments on this clone: The antigen remains unidentified.

Reverse transcription of all isolated RNA meant that expressed TCRB transcripts were sequenced. Clones were read by immunoSEQ multiplex PCR, and TCRdb kept only the in-frame ones, dropping some. Of 120,000 or so clones listed, roughly 17% are singletons. The TCR originated in a man aged 18 to 30 with type 1 diabetes. The chain links TRBV29-1 to TRBJ1-1, with TRBD1 matching over 7 bases. The source material was central memory CD4+ T cells from blood. The CDR3 reads CSVERQGSEAFF. The CDR3, as DNA: TGCAGCGTTGAACGACAGGGAAGTGAAGCTTTCTTT.